These T cell receptor beta chains were read from a single sample in a study of T-cell reconstitution after alpha-beta-depleted transplantation in children. Each CDR3 protein is one row after TCRdb ran MiXCR on the PCR reads. The table shows a few hundred thousand distinct CDR3 sequences, with roughly 21% occurring only once. The specimen was PBMCs from the stem cell graft donor, collected from the stem cell graft. The receptors stem from a human donor who donated a stem cell graft to a child with acute myeloid leukemia. CDR3s include the opening cysteine and the closing phenylalanine or tryptophan. A D gene is named only where the DNA matches it firmly. Clone size appears in some rows only: once, few, many, or a class for an expanded clone.

clone_size	v_call	j_call	d_call	cdr3_nt	cdr3_aa
few	TRBV5-1	TRBJ2-5	NA	TGCGCCAGCAGTCCCAGACGGATACAAGAGACCCAGTACTTC	CASSPRRIQETQYF
NA	TRBV9	TRBJ2-5	NA	TGTGCCAGCAGCGGCGGTGGCCTTGGAGAGACCCAGTACTTC	CASSGGGLGETQYF
NA	TRBV20-1	TRBJ2-5	NA	TGCAGTGCGCGATATACTCTTCAAGAGACCCAGTACTTC	CSARYTLQETQYF
few	TRBV21-1	TRBJ2-3	NA	TGTGCCAGCAGCGTCTGGGACAGTAGCACAGATACGCAGTATTTT	CASSVWDSSTDTQYF
NA	TRBV12-3/TRBV12-4	TRBJ2-3	TRBD2	TGTGCCAGCCAGCTAGCGGGAGAAGATACGCAGTATTTT	CASQLAGEDTQYF
few	TRBV5-1	TRBJ2-2	NA	TGCGCCAGCAGCTTGACGTCTAGCGCCACGAACACCGGGGAGCTGTTTTTT	CASSLTSSATNTGELFF
few	TRBV25-1	TRBJ2-1	NA	TGTGCCAGCAGTAAAGGGGGTTCCGCTTACAATGAGCAGTTCTTC	CASSKGGSAYNEQFF
few	TRBV12-3/TRBV12-4	TRBJ2-7	NA	TGTGCCAGCAGTTTCCTAGGCATCCACGAGCAGTACTTC	CASSFLGIHEQYF
NA	TRBV29-1	TRBJ2-7	NA	TGCAGCGTTGAAGATCGATCCACCTACGAGCAGTACTTC	CSVEDRSTYEQYF
NA	TRBV20-1	TRBJ2-3	TRBD2	TGCAGTGCTCCCCCAGGACTAGCGAGCACAGATACGCAGTATTTT	CSAPPGLASTDTQYF
NA	TRBV6-5	TRBJ2-1	NA	TGTGCCAGCAGTTACTCGAGGGGCTACAATGAGCAGTTCTTC	CASSYSRGYNEQFF
NA	TRBV5-1	TRBJ1-1	NA	TGCGCCAGCAGCTTGGGGTTTCGCACTGAAGCTTTCTTT	CASSLGFRTEAFF
few	TRBV6-1	TRBJ2-3	TRBD2	TGTGCCAGCACCAGAGGACTAGCGGGCGCAGATACGCAGTATTTT	CASTRGLAGADTQYF
many	TRBV20-1	TRBJ2-7	NA	TGCAGTGCTCTCCGGGGCGAGCAGTACTTC	CSALRGEQYF
NA	TRBV12-3/TRBV12-4	TRBJ2-6	TRBD1	TGTGCCAGCAGTCCCTGGACAGGTACGGCCGGGGCCAACGTCCTGACTTTC	CASSPWTGTAGANVLTF
NA	TRBV29-1	TRBJ2-1	TRBD2	TGCAGCGTTGAAGCTTCTAGCGGGACCTACAATGAGCAGTTCTTC	CSVEASSGTYNEQFF
few	TRBV28	TRBJ2-3	NA	TGTGCCAGCAGTTTATCGGGGATGGGAGAAGATACGCAGTATTTT	CASSLSGMGEDTQYF
NA	TRBV7-8	TRBJ2-3	TRBD2	TGTGCCAGCAGCCCCACCCCCCTAGCGGGTAGCGGCACAGATACGCAGTATTTT	CASSPTPLAGSGTDTQYF